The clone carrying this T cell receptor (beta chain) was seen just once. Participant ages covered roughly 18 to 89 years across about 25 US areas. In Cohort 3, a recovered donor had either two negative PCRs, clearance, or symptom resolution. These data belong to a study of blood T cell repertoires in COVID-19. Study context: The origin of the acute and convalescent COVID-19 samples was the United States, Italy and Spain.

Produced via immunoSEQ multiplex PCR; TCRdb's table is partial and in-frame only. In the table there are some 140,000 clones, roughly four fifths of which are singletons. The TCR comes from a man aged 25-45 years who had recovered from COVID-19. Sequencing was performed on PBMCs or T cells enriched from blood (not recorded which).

The CDR3 DNA is TGTGCCAGTAGTATATCACAGGGTACGAACACCGGGGAGCTGTTTTTT. Its protein is CASSISQGTNTGELFF. The rearrangement joins TRBV19 to TRBJ2-2, with a weak D call TRBD1 (6 bases). V gave up 2 bases and J gave up 0 bases, with 10 bases separating them. The CDR3 contains 16 residues. The germline CDR1 and CDR2 sequences are LNHDA and SQIVND (reference sequence).